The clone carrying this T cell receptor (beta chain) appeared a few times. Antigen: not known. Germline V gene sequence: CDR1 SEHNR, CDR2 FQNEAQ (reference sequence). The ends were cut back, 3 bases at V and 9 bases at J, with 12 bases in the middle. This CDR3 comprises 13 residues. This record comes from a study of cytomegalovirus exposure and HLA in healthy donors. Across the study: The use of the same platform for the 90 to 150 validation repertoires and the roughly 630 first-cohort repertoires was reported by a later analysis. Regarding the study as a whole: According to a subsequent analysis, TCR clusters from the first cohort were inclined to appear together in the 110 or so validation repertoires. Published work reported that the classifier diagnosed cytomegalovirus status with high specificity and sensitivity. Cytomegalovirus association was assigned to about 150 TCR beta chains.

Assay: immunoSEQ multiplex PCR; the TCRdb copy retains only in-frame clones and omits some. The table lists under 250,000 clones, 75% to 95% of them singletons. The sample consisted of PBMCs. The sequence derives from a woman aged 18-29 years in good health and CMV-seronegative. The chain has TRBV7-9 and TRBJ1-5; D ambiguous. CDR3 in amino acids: CASSFTSQRPQHF. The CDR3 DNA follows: TGTGCCAGCAGCTTTACGAGTCAGCGGCCCCAGCATTTT.